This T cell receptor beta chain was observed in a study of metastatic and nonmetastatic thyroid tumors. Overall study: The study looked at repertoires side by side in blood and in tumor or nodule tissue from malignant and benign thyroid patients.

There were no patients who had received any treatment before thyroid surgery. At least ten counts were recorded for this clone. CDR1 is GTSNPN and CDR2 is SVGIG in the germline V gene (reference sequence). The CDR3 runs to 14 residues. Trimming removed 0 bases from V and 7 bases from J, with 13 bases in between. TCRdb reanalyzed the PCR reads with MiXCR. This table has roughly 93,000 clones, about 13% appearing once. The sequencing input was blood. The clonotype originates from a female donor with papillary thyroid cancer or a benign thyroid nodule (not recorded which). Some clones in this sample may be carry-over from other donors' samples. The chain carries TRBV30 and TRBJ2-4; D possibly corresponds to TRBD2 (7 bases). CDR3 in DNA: TGTGCCTGGAGTGTACTAGGGGGGGCGAACATTCAGTACTTC. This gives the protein CAWSVLGGANIQYF. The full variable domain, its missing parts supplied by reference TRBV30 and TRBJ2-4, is SQTIHQWPATLVQPVGSPLSLECTVEGTSNPNLYWYRQAAGRGLQLLFYSVGIGQISSEVPQNLSASRPQDRQFILSSKKLLLSDSGFYLCAWSVLGGANIQYFGAGTRLSVL.